This TCR beta chain was documented in a study of blood T cell repertoires in COVID-19. Overall study context: Some COVID-19 samples were acute and others convalescent; all came from the United States, Italy and Spain. PBMCs, B-cell-depleted T cells, or T cells were the source of the cDNA or gDNA that made up the material.

CDR1 and CDR2 from the germline V gene are SGHNT and YENEEA. Trimming cost V 5 bases and J 0 bases, with 11 bases left between them. This CDR3 comprises 15 residues. Per the study methods: Estimated nucleated cell counts came from reference gene primer amplification. The repertoire was sequenced with immunoSEQ multiplex PCR; TCRdb's copy has only in-frame clones and lacks some. D and trimming come from the DNA, and the V and J calls and clone size come from that table. In the table there are some 400,000 clones, about 90% of which are singletons. The sequence came from a woman in her twenties or thirties with COVID-19, enrolled during active disease. The specimen sequenced was peripheral blood. The rearrangement links TRBV11-3 to TRBJ2-1; D is possibly TRBD1 (6 bases). This CDR3 is CASSPTGSSYNEQFF. In DNA form, the CDR3 reads TGTGCCAGCAGCCCGACAGGTAGCTCCTACAATGAGCAGTTCTTC.